Included here is one T cell receptor beta chain sequence, with context. What it binds is not known. The same CDR3 also results from other DNA sequences found in this sample. The data were produced by immunoSEQ multiplex PCR, yet TCRdb's version contains in-frame clones alone and is incomplete. The sample contains 1,500,000 or so clones, approximately 98.5% of which appear only once. These data belong to a study of shared clonotypes between healthy human individuals. Study conclusions and caveats: Clonotype sharing among donors, it was expected, would be affected by sequencing depth. Few donors restricted represented genetic and exposure-history diversity.

This CDR3 contains 12 residues. Trimming took off 2 bases at V and 7 bases at J, with 6 bases between the two ends. Germline V gene lookup returns CDR1 KGHSH and CDR2 LQKENI. The chain joins TRBV18 to TRBJ1-5; no clear D. The sequenced sample consisted of naive CD4+ T cells sorted from blood. The subset: CD45RA+ positively selected. The receptor comes from a man aged 25 to 40 in good health. The CDR3 region has the DNA TGTGCCAGCTCACCAGGGTCCCAGCCCCAGCATTTT. It encodes CASSPGSQPQHF.